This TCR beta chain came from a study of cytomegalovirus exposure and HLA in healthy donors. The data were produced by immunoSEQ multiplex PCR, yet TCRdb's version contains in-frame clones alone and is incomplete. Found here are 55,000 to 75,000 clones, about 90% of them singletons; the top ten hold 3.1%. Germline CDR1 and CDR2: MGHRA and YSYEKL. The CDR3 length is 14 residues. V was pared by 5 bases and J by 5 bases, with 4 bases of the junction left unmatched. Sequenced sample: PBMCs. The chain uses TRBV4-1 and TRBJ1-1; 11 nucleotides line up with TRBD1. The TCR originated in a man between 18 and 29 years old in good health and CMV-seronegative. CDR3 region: CASSARDRGTEAFF. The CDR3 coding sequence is TGCGCCAGCAGCGCCCGGGACAGGGGGACTGAAGCTTTCTTT.